This entry features one T cell receptor (beta chain) sequence. Between the trimmed V and J ends, which lost 1 base and 8 bases, there was a span of 11 bases. The CDR3 is made up of 13 amino acids. Germline lookup yields CDR1 PRHDT and CDR2 FYEKMQ (reference sequence). The sample originates from a study of blood T cell repertoires in COVID-19. Study-wide context: Acute-phase and convalescent COVID-19 samples originated in the United States, Italy and Spain. Nucleic acid was either cDNA or gDNA, and it came from T cells, B-cell-depleted T cells, or PBMCs.

Measured with immunoSEQ multiplex PCR; TCRdb has only the in-frame clones, and not every one. Of some 94,000 clones listed, approximately 87% are singletons. The source of this sequence is a human donor in a cohort sampled during active COVID-19. Specimen: peripheral blood. The J gene is TRBJ1-2, the V gene TRBV13; tentatively, D is TRBD1 (5 bases). The DNA of the CDR3 is TGTGCCAGCAGCTTAGACAGGATAGACGGCTACACCTTC. This translates into CASSLDRIDGYTF.